The 30 T cell receptor beta chains given below trace back to one sample, sequenced in a study of shared clonotypes between healthy human individuals. Here immunoSEQ multiplex PCR was the method, and the copy in TCRdb shows in-frame clones only, minus some. The table includes millions of clones, around 90% detected once. Sequencing input: naive CD4+ T cells sorted from blood. The subset denotes: CD45RA+ positively selected. These receptor sequences come from a man between 18 and 35 years old in good health.

V is TRBV10-3 and J is TRBJ1-5; 8 bases align to TRBD1. From germline, CDR1 is ENHRY and CDR2 SYGVKD. The CDR3 spans 12 residues. The trim removed 7 bases at V and 5 bases at J, leaving 1 base unmatched. CDR3 in amino acids: CAIKQGDQPQHF. In nucleotides, the CDR3 is TGTGCCATCAAACAGGGGGATCAGCCCCAGCATTTT.

The chain carries TRBV5-6 and TRBJ1-4; no reliable D call. This CDR3 region has 16 residues. V was pared by 3 bases and J by 0 bases, with 12 bases between. Germline values: CDR1 SGHDT, CDR2 YYEEEE. Here the CDR3 reads CASSSFIGPTNEKLFF. CDR3 in DNA: TGTGCCAGCAGCTCATTCATCGGTCCAACTAATGAAAAACTGTTTTTT.

The rearrangement uses TRBV18 and TRBJ2-1, with TRBD2 matching over 8 bases. V lost 5 bases to trimming and J lost 7 bases; unmatched junction nucleotides: 4. The CDR3 is 13 amino acids. The germline CDR1 and CDR2 sequences are KGHSH and LQKENI. CDR3 protein: CASSEGLGNEQFF. CDR3 coding DNA: TGTGCCAGCTCAGAGGGACTAGGGAATGAGCAGTTCTTC. The variable domain in full, completed from reference TRBV18 and TRBJ2-1, reads NAGVMQNPRHLVRRRGQEARLRCSPMKGHSHVYWYRQLPEEGLKFMVYLQKENIIDESGMPKERFSAEFPKEGPSILRIQQVVRGDSAAYFCASSEGLGNEQFFGPGTRLTVL.

This chain links TRBV18 with TRBJ2-3; 8 bases map to TRBD1. The CDR3 loop spans 17 amino acids. Unmatched junction bases numbered 13, after V lost 5 bases and J lost 3 bases. The germline V gene has CDR1 KGHSH and CDR2 LQKENI. The DNA of the CDR3 is TGTGCCAGCTCAGACGCAGGGGGCGGAACCCAAACAGATACGCAGTATTTT. Encoded protein: CASSDAGGGTQTDTQYF.

The chain joins TRBV14 to TRBJ2-3; the D is unclear. This CDR3 spans 12 amino acids. Trimming took off 1 base at V and 8 bases at J, with 7 bases between the two ends. Germline CDR1 and CDR2: SGHDN and FVKESK. The CDR3: CASSQATPTQYF. The CDR3 region has the DNA TGTGCCAGCAGCCAAGCGACGCCTACGCAGTATTTT.

The chain links TRBV7-2 to TRBJ1-2; 7 positions match TRBD1. Trimming took 6 bases from V and 4 from J; bases not matched to a gene: 17. Germline CDR1 SGHTA, CDR2 FQGNSA. This CDR3 contains 17 residues. The DNA for the CDR3 is TGTGCCAGCAGGCCGCAAGAGGGGGCGCAAGGAGCCTATGGCTACACCTTC. Protein product: CASRPQEGAQGAYGYTF. Looking up the rest from reference TRBV7-2 and TRBJ1-2 gives the full variable domain: GAGVSQSPSNKVTEKGKDVELRCDPISGHTALYWYRQSLGQGLEFLIYFQGNSAPDKSGLPSDRFSAERTGGSVSTLTIQRTQQEDSAVYLCASRPQEGAQGAYGYTFGSGTRLTVV.

The chain is built from TRBV30 and TRBJ1-4; possibly TRBD1 for D (6 bases). The CDR3 length is 12 residues. The V end lost 3 bases, the J end lost 8 bases, and 10 bases lay between the germline ends. From germline, CDR1 is GTSNPN and CDR2 SVGIG (reference sequence). The CDR3 DNA sequence: TGTGCCTGGAGGGGGACAACCGAAAAACTGTTTTTT. Translated, it gives CAWRGTTEKLFF.

The chain employs TRBV6-6 and TRBJ1-5; D is unresolved. CDR3 length: 15 residues. Trimming took off 5 bases at V and 7 bases at J, with 18 bases between the two ends. CDR1 and CDR2 (germline): MNHNY, SVGAGI (reference sequence). The DNA of the CDR3 is TGTGCCAGCAGTCCTACCGGAATAGGTGCGCAGCCCCAGCATTTT. Amino acid sequence: CASSPTGIGAQPQHF.

The J gene is TRBJ1-1, the V gene TRBV27, with unresolved D. The germline V gene has CDR1 MNHEY and CDR2 SMNVEV (reference sequence). The CDR3 has 13 residues. V lost 2 bases to trimming and J lost 1 base, with 5 bases between them. The CDR3 DNA is TGTGCCAGCAGTTTACATGCGAACACTGAAGCTTTCTTT. Amino acids: CASSLHANTEAFF.

The chain links TRBV5-1 to TRBJ2-1, with 9 bases aligning to TRBD2. Germline CDR1 and CDR2: SGHRS and YFSETQ. V lost 1 base and J lost 4; bases outside the gene matches: 3. The CDR3 consists of 15 residues. The CDR3 sequence: CASSLYTSGYNEQFF. CDR3 DNA sequence: TGCGCCAGCAGCTTGTATACTAGCGGGTACAATGAGCAGTTCTTC.

The chain is built from TRBV7-2 and TRBJ2-1; 8 nucleotides match TRBD1. Looked up from germline, CDR1 is SGHTA and CDR2 is FQGNSA. This CDR3 has 15 amino acids. The V and J ends lost 5 bases and 8 bases, in that order; junction bases with no gene match: 11. The CDR3 protein is CASSPDRGSKDEQFF. The CDR3 coding sequence is TGTGCCAGCAGCCCCGACAGGGGAAGTAAGGATGAGCAGTTCTTC.

The rearrangement uses TRBV4-1 and TRBJ2-7; D is possibly TRBD1 or TRBD2 (5 bases each). CDR3 length equals 14 residues. Germline CDR1 is MGHRA and CDR2 is YSYEKL. Deletions cut 4 bases from V and 2 bases from J, with 12 bases between. The CDR3 DNA follows: TGCGCCAGCAGCCCGGGACCGAACCCCTACGAGCAGTACTTC. Translated: CASSPGPNPYEQYF.

In regard to this clone: Other DNA sequences in the sample encode the same CDR3. The chain couples TRBV2 to TRBJ1-1; 9 positions agree with TRBD1. The CDR3 runs 14 residues. CDR1 is SNHLY and CDR2 is FYNNEI in the germline V gene. V lost 6 bases, J lost 4 bases, and 6 bases stayed unmatched. The CDR3 DNA reads TGTGCCAGCAGGGGACAGGGAGGAGGCACTGAAGCTTTCTTT. Protein sequence: CASRGQGGGTEAFF.

V gene TRBV6-6 combines with J gene TRBJ2-7, with TRBD2 identical over 10 bases. After removal of 3 bases from V and 0 bases from J, the junction contained 2 bases not matched to a gene. Germline V gene data show CDR1 as MNHNY and CDR2 as SVGAGI (reference sequence). The CDR3 contains 15 residues. Written as DNA, the CDR3 is TGTGCCAGCAGTTATAAGCGGGAGGGCTCCTACGAGCAGTACTTC. Translation: CASSYKREGSYEQYF.

The chain carries TRBV9 and TRBJ1-3; TRBD1 might be the D (5 bases). This CDR3 region has 16 residues. Germline V lookup: CDR1 SGDLS, CDR2 YYNGEE. Deletions cut 4 bases from V and 4 bases from J, with 18 bases between. The CDR3 nucleotides read TGTGCCAGCAGCTCCGGGGATTTAGGGGCCGGAAACACCATATATTTT. Amino acid sequence: CASSSGDLGAGNTIYF.

The V gene is TRBV10-3, the J gene TRBJ1-4, with D possibly TRBD1 on 5 matching bases. Germline loops: CDR1 ENHRY, CDR2 SYGVKD. The CDR3 extends over 16 amino acids. V lost 3 bases to trimming and J lost 0 bases, with 11 bases between them. CDR3 amino acids: CAISEFETATNEKLFF. CDR3 DNA sequence: TGTGCCATCAGTGAATTTGAGACAGCAACTAATGAAAAACTGTTTTTT.

The chain combines TRBV5-1 with TRBJ2-7; D may be TRBD1 or TRBD2 (5 bases each). The CDR3 totals 14 residues. With 4 bases removed from V and 2 bases from J, the gap between germline ends came to 13 bases. Germline values: CDR1 SGHRS, CDR2 YFSETQ. Written as DNA, the CDR3 is TGCGCCAGCAGCGATAAGGGACGGGCCTACGAGCAGTACTTC. Amino acid sequence: CASSDKGRAYEQYF.

The V call is TRBV4-1, the J call TRBJ1-5; no firm D call. CDR1 is MGHRA, CDR2 YSYEKL, per germline. The CDR3 covers 14 residues. V was cut by 1 base and J by 7 bases, with 11 bases left in between. CDR3 sequence (DNA): TGCGCCAGCAGCCAAGGTCCGGTCGCGCAGCCCCAGCATTTT. This sequence encodes CASSQGPVAQPQHF.

The chain recombines TRBV14 with TRBJ2-7; a possible D gene is TRBD2 (6 bases). The germline V gene encodes CDR1 SGHDN and CDR2 FVKESK. CDR3 length equals 18 residues. The V end was cut by 1 base, the J end by 0 bases, with 19 bases between. CDR3 nucleotides: TGTGCCAGCAGCCAAGCTTCTGGCCGGGACGGGAGCTCCTACGAGCAGTACTTC. It encodes CASSQASGRDGSSYEQYF.

The chain is built from TRBV2 and TRBJ2-6; no clear D gene. CDR3 length equals 17 residues. Germline CDR1 SNHLY, CDR2 FYNNEI. V was pared by 10 bases and J by 0 bases, with 19 bases between. The CDR3 DNA reads as TGTGCCATAGGCGAAAGAATTACGAGCTCTGGGGCCAACGTCCTGACTTTC. Its protein is CAIGERITSSGANVLTF.

V usage is TRBV10-3 and J usage is TRBJ2-7, with TRBD2 matching over 9 bases. The germline V gene encodes CDR1 ENHRY and CDR2 SYGVKD. J gave up 3 bases and V 1 base, and 4 bases lay outside the gene matches. The CDR3 loop spans 15 amino acids. The DNA of the CDR3 is TGTGCCATCAGTGAGTTAGCGGGGGCCCTCTACGAGCAGTACTTC. Amino acid sequence: CAISELAGALYEQYF.

This clone was recorded once. Other DNA sequences from this sample encode an identical CDR3 as well. This chain uses TRBV30 with TRBJ2-5, with unresolved D. Trimming shortened V by 1 base and J by 5 bases, and 8 bases separated the two germline ends. The CDR3 is 12 residues long. Germline-derived CDR1 and CDR2 are GTSNPN and SVGIG (reference sequence). The CDR3 sequence: CAWSALGETQYF. CDR3 DNA: TGTGCCTGGAGTGCCCTTGGGGAGACCCAGTACTTC.

This sequence joins TRBV11-1 and TRBJ2-1; 8 bases map to TRBD2. In germline, CDR1 is SGHAT, CDR2 FQDESV (reference sequence). J was trimmed by 2 bases and V by 4 bases; bases with no gene match: 16. The length of the CDR3 is 19 residues. The CDR3 DNA sequence: TGTGCCAGCAGCTCACCTCCAAGCGGGAGCCAAGGACCCTACAATGAGCAGTTCTTC. The encoded protein is CASSSPPSGSQGPYNEQFF.

The chain joins TRBV7-6 to TRBJ2-1, with TRBD2 matching over 10 bases. Unmatched junction bases numbered 7, after V lost 5 bases and J lost 6 bases. The germline gives CDR1 SGHVS, CDR2 FNYEAQ. The CDR3 covers 15 residues. The CDR3 sequence: CASSVSGGTFNEQFF. The CDR3 DNA reads TGTGCCAGCAGCGTTAGCGGGGGGACCTTCAATGAGCAGTTCTTC.

This clone appeared once. The chain is built from TRBV5-1 and TRBJ2-7; possibly TRBD1 for D (6 bases). The CDR3 extends over 15 amino acids. Trimming removed 3 bases at V and 4 bases at J, with 17 bases between. CDR1 SGHRS and CDR2 YFSETQ come from the germline V gene. CDR3 sequence (DNA): TGCGCCAGCAGCTCCGGCTTGGACAGAGGTTACGAGCAGTACTTC. As protein: CASSSGLDRGYEQYF.

V is TRBV6-6 and J is TRBJ1-3, with D uncertain. The V end lost 2 bases, the J end lost 0 bases, and 5 bases lay between the germline ends. Per germline, CDR1 MNHNY and CDR2 SVGAGI (reference sequence). The length of the CDR3 is 14 residues. Here the CDR3 DNA reads TGTGCCAGCAGTTACCCGGACTCTGGAAACACCATATATTTT. It is translated as CASSYPDSGNTIYF.

The gene calls are TRBV7-2 and TRBJ2-1; 8 nucleotides line up with TRBD2. Trimming cost V 5 bases and J 6 bases; bases outside gene matches: 9. CDR1 is SGHTA, CDR2 FQGNSA, per germline. The CDR3 contains 15 residues. This CDR3 reads CASSQAGLDLNEQFF. CDR3 bases: TGTGCCAGCAGCCAAGCGGGACTAGACCTCAATGAGCAGTTCTTC.

V gene TRBV18 combines with J gene TRBJ1-1, with D possibly TRBD1 on 6 matching bases. The CDR3 contains 16 residues. V lost 1 base, J lost 1 base, and 13 bases lay in between. Germline V gives CDR1 KGHSH, CDR2 LQKENI. In DNA form, the CDR3 reads TGTGCCAGCTCACCACAATTTACAGGGCCGAACACTGAAGCTTTCTTT. Its translation: CASSPQFTGPNTEAFF.

The genes are TRBV18 and TRBJ2-1; 11 positions agree with TRBD2. V trimming: 5 bases; J trimming: 5 bases; junction bases outside the gene matches: 5. The germline V gene has CDR1 KGHSH and CDR2 LQKENI. The CDR3 totals 15 residues. DNA of the CDR3: TGTGCCAGCTCATCAACTAGCGGGGGTGACAATGAGCAGTTCTTC. This gives the protein CASSSTSGGDNEQFF.

The rearrangement uses TRBV10-2 and TRBJ1-2; D possibly corresponds to TRBD1 (5 bases). Germline V gene lookup returns CDR1 WSHSY and CDR2 SAAADI. The CDR3 loop spans 11 amino acids. Trimming shortened V by 5 bases and J by 8 bases, and 9 bases separated the two germline ends. This CDR3 is CASSRDGGYTF. In nucleotides, the CDR3 is TGCGCCAGCAGTAGGGACGGCGGCTACACCTTC.